This T cell receptor beta chain was captured by sequencing in a study of OX40 agonist ivuxolimab in advanced cancers. About the study: Aged about 20 to 80 with a mean of approximately 57 years, they were 82.7% male.

The data were produced by immunoSEQ multiplex PCR, yet TCRdb's version contains in-frame clones alone and is incomplete. The sample has tens of thousands of clones, 91% seen once. V lost 3 bases, J lost 0 bases, and 10 bases lay in between. This CDR3 has 15 residues. The germline V gene has CDR1 MNHNY and CDR2 SVGAGI (reference sequence). Sequenced material: CD4+ or CD8+ T cells sorted from blood, taken in a trial of the OX40 agonist ivuxolimab. This receptor was identified in an adult with an advanced solid tumor such as melanoma, head and neck, liver or kidney cancer. The genes are TRBV6-6 and TRBJ2-3; no reliable D call. The CDR3 here is CASSYLGPSTDTQYF. DNA for the CDR3: TGTGCCAGCAGTTATCTGGGCCCTAGCACAGATACGCAGTATTTT.